Reported below is one T cell receptor beta chain. What it binds is not known. This sample stems from a study of cytotoxic CD8 clonotypes in ibrutinib-treated CLL. Study in general: With a range of 6 to 36, the median treatment time before response samples were taken was under 15 months.

The study, taken as a whole, reports: Patients with sustained remission and those progressing were sampled at differing times.

Looked up from germline, CDR1 is SGHTA and CDR2 is FQGNSA. The CDR3 runs 17 residues. Trimming removed 0 bases at V and 0 bases at J, with 13 bases between. Sequenced by immunoSEQ multiplex PCR; TCRdb stores in-frame clones only, minus some. The table has nearly 300,000 clones, roughly four fifths seen once. The chain employs TRBV7-2 and TRBJ2-3; the D is unclear. The TCR sequence derives from a human donor with chronic lymphocytic leukemia. This specimen was PBMCs, taken at disease progression, from a patient treated with ibrutinib. The CDR3 loop reads CASSLAGVGWSTDTQYF. For the CDR3, the DNA is TGTGCCAGCAGCTTAGCCGGTGTCGGCTGGAGCACAGATACGCAGTATTTT.